This TCR beta chain derives from a study of T cells in Graves' hyperthyroidism and ophthalmopathy. Participants, patients aged 18 to 65, had newly diagnosed hyperthyroidism with a duration under 2 months. Diagnoses were made from clinical symptoms, serum measures (thyroxine and TRAb), thyroid ultrasound and orbital computed tomography. Blood was obtained at the first hyperthyroidism diagnosis, which preceded any ophthalmopathy symptoms. Concerning this clonotype: The antigen remains unidentified.

Study-level findings and limits: Ophthalmopathy was told apart from stable hyperthyroidism by a 13 V-J model.

The CDR3 covers 14 residues. Per germline, CDR1 LGHDT and CDR2 YNNKEL (reference sequence). V shed 0 bases and J 14 bases; nucleotides not matched to a gene: 8. The source material, RNA transcripts, was used to amplify TCR beta CDR3 regions. The primer set for the first-round RT-PCR of the TCR CDR3 was HTBI. Each CDR3 protein is one row after TCRdb ran MiXCR on the multiplex PCR reads. The top ten hold around 20% of the sample, which has roughly 150,000 distinct CDR3 sequences, 9.4% seen once. The specimen sequenced was blood. This clonotype was obtained from a woman younger than 30 with Graves' hyperthyroidism that later progressed to Graves' ophthalmopathy. V gene TRBV3-1 combines with J gene TRBJ2-1; 9 positions agree with TRBD2. The CDR3: CASSQEGLAGREFF. The CDR3 DNA sequence: TGTGCCAGCAGCCAAGAGGGACTAGCAGGTAGGGAGTTCTTC.